This TCR beta chain stems from a study of shared clonotypes between healthy human individuals. Study overall: Per donor, three plates held CD4 naive cells, three held CD4 memory, two held CD8 naive and one held CD8 memory.

Turning to this clone: Its antigen is still unknown.

Measured with immunoSEQ multiplex PCR; TCRdb has only the in-frame clones, and not every one. The sample has over 950,000 clones, approximately 77% seen once. Broader study findings: A limitation of the genetic and exposure-history diversity represented arose from few donors.

This CDR3 has 12 amino acids. Germline V gene data show CDR1 as SGHNT and CDR2 as YYREEE (reference sequence). V gave up 10 bases and J gave up 2 bases, with 13 bases separating them. The receptor was isolated from a young man in good health. Some clones in this sample may be carry-over from other donors' samples. The sample comprised memory CD4+ T cells from PBMCs. Subset specified: CD45RA-negative fraction. The V call is TRBV5-4, the J call TRBJ2-7; D might be TRBD1 (6 bases). The CDR3 is CAVSGQTYEQYF. The CDR3 bases are TGTGCCGTATCTGGACAGACCTACGAGCAGTACTTC. The variable domain in full, with the rest retrieved from reference TRBV5-4 and TRBJ2-7, is ETGVTQSPTHLIKTRGQQVTLRCSSQSGHNTVSWYQQALGQGPQFIFQYYREEENGRGNFPPRFSGLQFPNYSSELNVNALELDDSALYLCAVSGQTYEQYFGPGTRLTVT.